A single sample gave rise to the 30 T cell receptor beta chains below, sequenced in a study of CXCR3-negative and CXCR3-positive naive CD8 T cells. Findings and limits, study-wide: TRB CDR3s were more hydrophobic in CXCR3-positive than in CXCR3-negative naive cells.

Through 5' RACE with UMI labels, the TRB cDNA libraries were prepared. Reanalyzing the 5' RACE reads, TCRdb keeps one entry per CDR3 protein, without DNA. This table lists about 89,000 distinct CDR3 sequences. The antigens for these receptors are not known. The sequenced sample consisted of naive CXCR3+ CD8+ T cells from blood. Subset defined: CD45RO-CCR7+CD27+CD95- naive CD8+ T cells expressing CXCR3 (TNR3+). Receptor source: a human donor in good health. Some clones in this sample may be carry-over from other donors' samples.

The rearrangement uses TRBV19 and TRBJ1-5; there is no DNA to check the TCRdb D call of TRBD1. CDR1 is LNHDA and CDR2 is SQIVND in the germline V gene (reference sequence). The CDR3 runs to 14 residues. This CDR3 reads CASSGRGRGQPQHF.

The J gene is TRBJ2-1, the V gene TRBV12-3 or TRBV12-4. The CDR3 runs to 16 residues. The CDR3 reads CASSPPSGGSYNEQFF.

The chain links TRBV20-1 to TRBJ2-7; the TCRdb D gene call, TRBD2, has no DNA to confirm it. From germline, CDR1 is DFQATT and CDR2 SNEGSKA (reference sequence). The CDR3 is 15 amino acids. CDR3 loop: CSARELTSGSYEQYF.

The chain recombines TRBV20-1 with TRBJ1-2. CDR1 and CDR2 from the germline V gene are DFQATT and SNEGSKA (reference sequence). CDR3 size: 12 residues. The CDR3 region is CSAQGRGWGYTF.

The chain couples TRBV4-2 to TRBJ2-1; TCRdb returns TRBD1, unconfirmable since there is no DNA. CDR3 size: 16 residues. Germline values: CDR1 LGHNA, CDR2 YNFKEQ. The CDR3: CASSQSDTGGYNEQFF.

This chain links TRBV5-1 with TRBJ2-1; with no DNA, the TCRdb D assignment of TRBD2 cannot be verified. Germline CDR1 is SGHRS and CDR2 is YFSETQ. The CDR3 is 20 residues long. CDR3 amino acids: CASSLAVSVGGPPGYDEQFF.

The V and J genes are TRBV5-1 and TRBJ2-4. In germline, CDR1 is SGHRS, CDR2 YFSETQ. The CDR3 is made up of 16 amino acids. This CDR3 reads CASSLSPSLELNIQYF.

The rearrangement links TRBV6-4 to TRBJ1-1; TCRdb returns TRBD1, unconfirmable since there is no DNA. CDR1 is MRHNA and CDR2 is SNTAGT in the germline V gene. The CDR3 loop spans 14 amino acids. CDR3: CASSDPTGDTEAFF.

V is TRBV15 and J is TRBJ2-7; TCRdb's D gene call, TRBD2, goes unchecked for lack of DNA. Germline V gene sequence: CDR1 LNHNV, CDR2 YYDKDF (reference sequence). This CDR3 region has 16 residues. This chain's CDR3 is CATSTSLEGRFYEQYF.

The chain uses TRBV7-2 and TRBJ2-2. Germline CDR1 SGHTA, CDR2 FQGNSA. This CDR3 has 12 amino acids. CDR3 region: CASSLATGGLFF.

The chain has TRBV9 and TRBJ2-3; the D call of TRBD2 rests on TCRdb alone, since no DNA is present to check it. CDR3 length: 15 amino acids. The germline gives CDR1 SGDLS, CDR2 YYNGEE. CDR3 amino acids: CASSGLTGLTDTQYF.

V gene TRBV6-4 combines with J gene TRBJ2-3; the D call from TCRdb, TRBD1, cannot be confirmed without DNA. The CDR3 totals 12 residues. The germline V gene encodes CDR1 MRHNA and CDR2 SNTAGT. The CDR3 protein is CASRTQGCTQYF.

This chain uses TRBV15 with TRBJ2-3; as DNA is missing, the TRBD1 call by TCRdb cannot be tested. Germline V lookup: CDR1 LNHNV, CDR2 YYDKDF (reference sequence). There are 15 residues in the CDR3. The CDR3 sequence: CATSYRDRDTDTQYF.

The chain employs TRBV14 and TRBJ2-1. The CDR3 has 14 residues. Germline V gives CDR1 SGHDN, CDR2 FVKESK. The CDR3 protein is CASSQDFPTNEQFF. The full variable domain, its missing parts supplied by reference TRBV14 and TRBJ2-1, is EAGVTQFPSHSVIEKGQTVTLRCDPISGHDNLYWYRRVMGKEIKFLLHFVKESKQDESGMPNNRFLAERTGGTYSTLKVQPAELEDSGVYFCASSQDFPTNEQFFGPGTRLTVL.

V usage is TRBV4-1 and J usage is TRBJ2-5; TCRdb selects TRBD1, and the lack of DNA leaves this call unchecked. CDR1 and CDR2 (germline): MGHRA, YSYEKL. This CDR3 region has 17 residues. CDR3 sequence: CASSQDRATGGRETQYF.

The V and J genes are TRBV4-1 and TRBJ1-2; absent DNA, TCRdb's TRBD1 call cannot be checked. The CDR3 runs 15 residues. The germline V gene encodes CDR1 MGHRA and CDR2 YSYEKL. This chain's CDR3 is CASSPEPGQRSGYTF.

The V call is TRBV14, the J call TRBJ1-4. The V gene's germline CDR1 is SGHDN and CDR2 FVKESK. The CDR3 spans 12 residues. CDR3 residues: CASSQGNEKLFF.

This chain joins TRBV27 and TRBJ1-5. Germline V CDR1 and CDR2: MNHEY, SMNVEV (reference sequence). The CDR3 is 14 amino acids. CDR3: CASSLTRSNQPQHF.

The rearrangement joins TRBV15 to TRBJ2-7; TCRdb indicates TRBD1, and absent DNA this call remains unverified. From germline, CDR1 is LNHNV and CDR2 YYDKDF (reference sequence). This CDR3 contains 15 residues. The CDR3 region is CATSTTGGSFYEQYF.

The chain has TRBV6-5 and TRBJ2-7; TCRdb's assignment of TRBD1 cannot be checked, as there is no DNA. Germline V gene sequence: CDR1 MNHEY, CDR2 SVGAGI. The CDR3 is made up of 13 amino acids. CDR3 amino acids: CASSYRPGFEQYF.

The chain combines TRBV20-1 with TRBJ2-1; with no DNA, the TCRdb D assignment of TRBD1 cannot be verified. Germline V gene sequence: CDR1 DFQATT, CDR2 SNEGSKA (reference sequence). The CDR3 sequence is 15 residues long. CDR3 residues: CSASGGQGPYNEQFF.

This chain joins TRBV5-1 and TRBJ2-7. Germline-derived CDR1 and CDR2 are SGHRS and YFSETQ. The CDR3 length is 14 residues. The CDR3 sequence: CASSLVGTTYEQYF.

This rearrangement joins TRBV28 to TRBJ2-1; TCRdb selects TRBD2, and the lack of DNA leaves this call unchecked. CDR1 MDHEN and CDR2 SYDVKM come from the germline V gene. CDR3 length: 17 residues. The CDR3 is CASSSGSTSGRGNEQFF.

This sequence joins TRBV28 and TRBJ2-4; TCRdb lists TRBD2, though no DNA is available to test this call. The CDR3 contains 13 residues. Germline CDR1 is MDHEN and CDR2 is SYDVKM. The CDR3 region is CASSLPVEGIQYF.

The V call is TRBV5-6, the J call TRBJ2-5; TCRdb outputs TRBD2, but without DNA this stays unchecked. CDR3 length: 15 amino acids. Germline V CDR1 and CDR2: SGHDT, YYEEEE. Here the CDR3 reads CASSGVLAGGETQYF.

This chain joins TRBV20-1 and TRBJ1-6; with no DNA, the TCRdb D assignment of TRBD1 cannot be verified. Germline values: CDR1 DFQATT, CDR2 SNEGSKA (reference sequence). The CDR3 totals 16 residues. This CDR3 reads CSARDYEQVPNSPLHF.

V and J are TRBV28 and TRBJ2-7; without DNA, the TCRdb call of TRBD2 cannot be checked. Per the germline V gene, CDR1 is MDHEN and CDR2 is SYDVKM. This CDR3 comprises 13 residues. The CDR3 protein is CASSPSGAYEQYF.

The rearrangement links TRBV7-3 to TRBJ2-5; TCRdb calls TRBD2, which cannot be checked without DNA. Germline CDR1 is SGHTA and CDR2 is FQGTGA. The CDR3 is 15 amino acids. The CDR3 here is CASSIRGTSQETQYF.

V is TRBV27 and J is TRBJ1-4; the TRBD1 assignment by TCRdb is unverifiable without DNA. There are 15 residues in the CDR3. Germline CDR1 reads MNHEY; CDR2 reads SMNVEV (reference sequence). The CDR3 here is CASSLFRGSEEKLFF.

The CDR3 loop is CASRPGFFLTSTDTQYF. The chain has TRBV5-1 and TRBJ2-3; with no DNA, the TCRdb D assignment of TRBD1 cannot be verified. The CDR3 runs 17 residues. Germline V gene sequence: CDR1 SGHRS, CDR2 YFSETQ.